Below, 19 T cell receptor beta chains from the same sample are listed, as sequenced in a study of blood T cell repertoires in COVID-19. Method: immunoSEQ multiplex PCR; TCRdb's copy keeps in-frame clones and lacks some. In the table there are roughly 460,000 clones, 80% to 90% of which are singletons. Sequencing used peripheral blood. The origin of the receptors is a man younger than 35 with COVID-19, enrolled during active disease.

The chain is built from TRBV7-9 and TRBJ2-3, with D tentatively TRBD2 (5 bases). Germline assignment: CDR1 SEHNR and CDR2 FQNEAQ (reference sequence). This CDR3 has 15 residues. Trimming cost V 3 bases and J 3 bases, with 13 bases left between them. As DNA, the CDR3 is TGTGCCAGCAGCTTGTCGGGGTCGAGGACAGATACGCAGTATTTT. Residues: CASSLSGSRTDTQYF. Based on the CDR3 plus reference TRBV7-9 and TRBJ2-3, the full variable domain is DTGVSQNPRHKITKRGQNVTFRCDPISEHNRLYWYRQTLGQGPEFLTYFQNEAQLEKSRLLSDRFSAERPKGSFSTLEIQRTEQGDSAMYLCASSLSGSRTDTQYFGPGTRLTVL.

The chain has TRBV27 and TRBJ2-2; maybe TRBD2 (6 bases). CDR1 and CDR2 (germline): MNHEY, SMNVEV (reference sequence). The CDR3 sequence is 13 residues long. Trimming removed 6 bases at V and 4 bases at J, with 9 bases between. CDR3 region: CASRRAGTGELFF. Written as DNA, the CDR3 is TGTGCCAGCAGGCGAGCGGGCACCGGGGAGCTGTTTTTT.

Details on this clone: This same CDR3 is encoded by further DNA sequences in the sample. The CDR3 is CASSLAGSTDTQYF. The CDR3 DNA reads TGTGCCAGCAGCTTAGCGGGGAGCACAGATACGCAGTATTTT. V and J are TRBV7-3 and TRBJ2-3, with D possibly matching TRBD2 (6 bases). The CDR3 consists of 14 residues. Germline CDR1 SGHTA, CDR2 FQGTGA. The ends were cut back, 2 bases at V and 0 bases at J, with 6 bases in the middle.

CDR3 DNA sequence: TGTGCCACCTGGAGGGCCTATAGGAATGAGCAGTTCTTC. The encoded protein is CATWRAYRNEQFF. The J gene is TRBJ2-1, the V gene TRBV12-3 or TRBV12-4, with TRBD2 as a possible D gene (6 bases). There are 13 residues in the CDR3. V dropped 10 bases and J dropped 7 bases, with 17 bases sitting between them.

V and J are TRBV7-2 and TRBJ2-1, with TRBD2 matching over 11 bases. Germline CDR1 is SGHTA and CDR2 is FQGNSA. V lost 4 bases, J lost 11 bases, and 7 bases stayed unmatched. The CDR3 extends over 14 amino acids. The DNA of the CDR3 is TGTGCCAGCAGCTCCTCCGGGACTAGCGGAAAGCAGTTCTTC. This translates into CASSSSGTSGKQFF. The full variable domain, in which reference TRBV7-2 and TRBJ2-1 provide the parts outside the CDR3, is GAGVSQSPSNKVTEKGKDVELRCDPISGHTALYWYRQSLGQGLEFLIYFQGNSAPDKSGLPSDRFSAERTGGSVSTLTIQRTQQEDSAVYLCASSSSGTSGKQFFGPGTRLTVL.

This clone was seen once. The chain couples TRBV5-5 to TRBJ1-1, with 7 bases that match TRBD1. J lost 0 bases, V lost 0 bases, and 2 bases had no gene match. The germline gives CDR1 SGHKS, CDR2 YYEKEE (reference sequence). CDR3 length equals 15 residues. DNA of the CDR3: TGTGCCAGCAGCTTGGTACAGGGGATGAACACTGAAGCTTTCTTT. Its protein product is CASSLVQGMNTEAFF.

The chain joins TRBV7-2 to TRBJ2-5; 7 bases match TRBD2. Trimming at V came to 4 bases and at J to 2 bases, leaving 4 bases not matched to a gene. Germline V CDR1 and CDR2: SGHTA, FQGNSA. CDR3 length: 14 amino acids. CDR3 in amino acids: CASSSRRGQETQYF. CDR3 nucleotides: TGTGCCAGCAGCTCTCGGCGGGGGCAAGAGACCCAGTACTTC. Filled out from reference TRBV7-2 and TRBJ2-5, the complete variable domain reads GAGVSQSPSNKVTEKGKDVELRCDPISGHTALYWYRQSLGQGLEFLIYFQGNSAPDKSGLPSDRFSAERTGGSVSTLTIQRTQQEDSAVYLCASSSRRGQETQYFGPGTRLLVL.

The chain combines TRBV14 with TRBJ2-1, with 13 bases aligning to TRBD2. This CDR3 region has 17 residues. V lost 4 bases to trimming and J lost 6 bases; unmatched junction nucleotides: 9. The V gene's germline CDR1 is SGHDN and CDR2 FVKESK. Here the CDR3 DNA reads TGTGCCAGCAGCCGGGGACTAGCGGGAAATTTTGCCAATGAGCAGTTCTTC. This sequence encodes CASSRGLAGNFANEQFF.

The rearrangement uses TRBV15 and TRBJ2-1; 10 bases match TRBD2. Trimming cost V 3 bases and J 2 bases; bases outside gene matches: 4. CDR3 length: 16 amino acids. In germline, CDR1 is LNHNV, CDR2 YYDKDF (reference sequence). The CDR3 DNA reads as TGTGCCACCAGCAGGGGACTAGCGCGTACCTACAATGAGCAGTTCTTC. Amino acid sequence: CATSRGLARTYNEQFF.

The gene calls are TRBV6-5 and TRBJ2-3; TRBD2 matches 12 bases. The V segment lost 5 bases and the J segment 12 bases; nucleotides outside the gene matches: 3. Germline lookup yields CDR1 MNHEY and CDR2 SVGAGI. The CDR3 is 12 residues long. This CDR3 is CASSKGLAGQYF. The CDR3 bases are TGTGCCAGCAGTAAGGGACTAGCGGGTCAGTATTTT.

This sequence joins TRBV5-4 and TRBJ1-4, with 10 bases matching TRBD1. Germline CDR1 reads SGHNT; CDR2 reads YYREEE (reference sequence). The CDR3 spans 18 residues. The V gene end was trimmed by 0 bases and the J gene end by 4 bases; junction bases not matched to a gene: 9. DNA for the CDR3: TGTGCCAGCAGCTTGGGGCGGGACAGGGGAATCCATAATGAAAAACTGTTTTTT. It codes for CASSLGRDRGIHNEKLFF.

This chain uses TRBV5-1 with TRBJ1-1; a possible D gene is TRBD1 (6 bases). The V end lost 2 bases, the J end lost 4 bases, and 18 bases lay between the germline ends. The CDR3 runs 16 residues. CDR1 SGHRS and CDR2 YFSETQ come from the germline V gene. In DNA form, the CDR3 reads TGCGCCAGCAGCTTAGATCCAGCGGGGGCGCTCACTGAAGCTTTCTTT. Translation gives CASSLDPAGALTEAFF.

The chain employs TRBV14 and TRBJ2-1; the match to TRBD2 covers 7 bases. The trim removed 6 bases at V and 7 bases at J, leaving 6 bases unmatched. The CDR3 extends over 13 amino acids. Germline values: CDR1 SGHDN, CDR2 FVKESK. The CDR3 region is CASSPTSSNEQFF. The CDR3 nucleotides are TGTGCCAGCAGTCCGACTAGCAGTAATGAGCAGTTCTTC. The full variable domain, completed using reference TRBV14 and TRBJ2-1, is EAGVTQFPSHSVIEKGQTVTLRCDPISGHDNLYWYRRVMGKEIKFLLHFVKESKQDESGMPNNRFLAERTGGTYSTLKVQPAELEDSGVYFCASSPTSSNEQFFGPGTRLTVL.

The CDR3 DNA sequence: TGTGCCAGCGGACAGGGCGCAGGTGAAGCTTTCTTT. This codes for CASGQGAGEAFF. The V call is TRBV18, the J call TRBJ1-1; 8 bases line up with TRBD1. CDR3 length: 12 amino acids. Unmatched junction bases numbered 6, after V lost 8 bases and J lost 7 bases. Germline CDR1 reads KGHSH; CDR2 reads LQKENI.

This chain links TRBV3-1 (or the pseudogene TRBV3-2) with TRBJ2-2; tentative D call: TRBD2 (6 bases). Deletions cut 1 base from V and 4 bases from J, with 16 bases between. CDR1 is LGHDT, CDR2 YNNKEL, per germline (reference sequence). The CDR3 has 17 residues. CDR3 DNA sequence: TGTGCCAGCAGCCAAGGGTCCGAGGCGGGGAGCACCGGGGAGCTGTTTTTT. Amino acids: CASSQGSEAGSTGELFF.

The CDR3 bases are TGTGCCAGCAGTTTAAGCGGGGAGCCCTACGAGCAGTACTTC. Translating gives CASSLSGEPYEQYF. The chain couples TRBV28 to TRBJ2-7, with 7 bases identical to TRBD2. With 2 bases clipped from V and 2 bases from J, the junction kept 3 bases outside the gene matches. This CDR3 comprises 14 residues. Germline V gene lookup returns CDR1 MDHEN and CDR2 SYDVKM.

The rearrangement links TRBV6-5 to TRBJ2-1, with D possibly matching TRBD2 (6 bases). Germline V gene sequence: CDR1 MNHEY, CDR2 SVGAGI. Trimming cost V 4 bases and J 5 bases, with 12 bases left between them. This CDR3 spans 14 amino acids. CDR3 sequence (DNA): TGTGCCAGCAGTTGGGAGGCGAGTAACAATGAGCAGTTCTTC. The encoded protein is CASSWEASNNEQFF.

The rearrangement uses TRBV2 and TRBJ1-1, with 7 bases lining up with TRBD1. The CDR3 sequence is 13 residues long. Per germline, CDR1 SNHLY and CDR2 FYNNEI. The V segment lost 10 bases and the J segment 0 bases; nucleotides outside the gene matches: 5. The CDR3 is CATAGQMNTEAFF. The CDR3 DNA reads TGTGCCACTGCGGGACAGATGAACACTGAAGCTTTCTTT.

The V call is TRBV18, the J call TRBJ2-3, with no clear D. V lost 6 bases, J lost 0 bases, and 10 bases lay in between. This CDR3 region has 14 residues. CDR1 KGHSH and CDR2 LQKENI come from the germline V gene. The CDR3 DNA follows: TGTGCCAGCTCGGGCAGATCTAGCACAGATACGCAGTATTTT. This encodes CASSGRSSTDTQYF.